The 29 T cell receptor beta chains in this list originate from one sample, sequenced in a study of T cell clonotyping in hematopoietic cell transplantation. Time point denoted: recipient sample about 28 days before transplant, after cytoreduction. TCRdb's copy holds only in-frame clones and misses some; the assay was immunoSEQ multiplex PCR. Among approximately 3,100 clones listed, approximately 96% were seen once. The source material was peripheral blood mononuclear cells, sampled before stem cell transplant. The receptors here all came from a woman aged 45-65 years with chronic myeloid leukemia. Some clones in this sample may be carry-over from other donors' samples.

The CDR3: CASSLLAAGPYGSPLHF. CDR3 DNA: TGTGCCAGCAGCTTACTGGCAGCAGGACCCTATGGTTCACCCCTCCACTTT. The chain carries TRBV11-3 and TRBJ1-6; no clear D. Germline CDR1 SGHNT, CDR2 YENEEA. CDR3 length: 17 residues. V was trimmed by 2 bases and J by 9 bases, leaving 20 bases between them.

V usage is TRBV30 and J usage is TRBJ2-3; no clear D. With 6 bases removed from V and 6 bases from J, the gap between germline ends came to 16 bases. This CDR3 comprises 13 residues. Looked up from germline, CDR1 is GTSNPN and CDR2 is SVGIG (reference sequence). CDR3 coding DNA: TGTGCCTGTAGACACCAATTGCGGGATACGCAGTATTTT. This sequence encodes CACRHQLRDTQYF.

The chain combines TRBV5-1 with TRBJ2-2; 11 bases are shared with TRBD1. CDR1 SGHRS and CDR2 YFSETQ come from the germline V gene. Unmatched junction bases numbered 10, after V lost 3 bases and J lost 6 bases. The CDR3 is 17 residues long. CDR3 in amino acids: CASSSKRTGGEAGELFF. The CDR3 DNA sequence: TGCGCCAGCAGCTCCAAAAGGACAGGGGGCGAAGCCGGGGAGCTGTTTTTT. Together with reference TRBV5-1 and TRBJ2-2, the CDR3 gives the full variable domain: KAGVTQTPRYLIKTRGQQVTLSCSPISGHRSVSWYQQTPGQGLQFLFEYFSETQRNKGNFPGRFSGRQFSNSRSEMNVSTLELGDSALYLCASSSKRTGGEAGELFFGEGSRLTVL.

DNA of the CDR3: TGCGCCAGCAGTGAGGCAGGGGGCCACGAGCAGTACTTC. Its translation is CASSEAGGHEQYF. This chain joins TRBV10-2 and TRBJ2-7; 8 bases are shared with TRBD1. The germline CDR1 and CDR2 sequences are WSHSY and SAAADI. The trim removed 2 bases at V and 5 bases at J, leaving 2 bases unmatched. The length of the CDR3 is 13 residues.

The chain couples TRBV15 to TRBJ2-5; TRBD2 aligns across 14 bases. The CDR3 extends over 18 amino acids. V lost 3 bases, J lost 2 bases, and 8 bases stayed unmatched. CDR1 and CDR2 from the germline V gene are LNHNV and YYDKDF (reference sequence). The CDR3 DNA follows: TGTGCCACCAGCAGGCCTAGGACTAGCGGGGGGCCACAAGAGACCCAGTACTTC. It specifies CATSRPRTSGGPQETQYF.

The rearrangement links TRBV4-2 to TRBJ2-3, with TRBD2 matching 12 bases. CDR1 and CDR2 (germline): LGHNA, YNFKEQ. With V trimmed by 1 base and J by 4 bases, 9 bases remained unmatched. The CDR3 covers 18 residues. CDR3 sequence (DNA): TGTGCCAGCAGCCAAGTCCCCCGGACTAGCGGGGTTGCAGATACGCAGTATTTT. Encoded protein: CASSQVPRTSGVADTQYF.

The chain combines TRBV19 with TRBJ1-5; D call uncertain. The ends were cut back, 3 bases at V and 1 base at J, with 4 bases in the middle. Germline V CDR1 and CDR2: LNHDA, SQIVND (reference sequence). The CDR3 totals 13 residues. DNA for the CDR3: TGTGCCAGTAGTATGTTCAGCAATCAGCCCCAGCATTTT. Translating it yields CASSMFSNQPQHF.

The CDR3 reads CASSSPESAGELFF. CDR3 DNA: TGTGCCAGCAGCTCCCCCGAATCTGCCGGGGAGCTGTTTTTT. The chain carries TRBV7-9 and TRBJ2-2; D ambiguous. Trimming left V 4 bases short and J 6 bases short, with 12 bases between. Germline V CDR1 and CDR2: SEHNR, FQNEAQ (reference sequence). There are 14 residues in the CDR3.

V usage is TRBV2 and J usage is TRBJ1-2; 12 bases map to TRBD1. CDR1 and CDR2 from the germline V gene are SNHLY and FYNNEI. The CDR3 totals 14 residues. The CDR3 is CVRDRGRGNYGYTF. CDR3 in DNA: TGTGTCCGGGACAGGGGGCGCGGCAACTATGGCTACACCTTC.

The rearrangement uses TRBV27 and TRBJ1-4, with D tentatively TRBD1 (5 bases). Germline-derived CDR1 and CDR2 are MNHEY and SMNVEV (reference sequence). The germline V and J ends were trimmed by 6 bases and 4 bases, with 12 bases remaining between them. This CDR3 has 14 amino acids. DNA of the CDR3: TGTGCCAGCAGGGGGGGGGTAATTAATGAAAAACTGTTTTTT. Translating gives CASRGGVINEKLFF.

The V gene is TRBV14, the J gene TRBJ2-1; TRBD2 matches 7 bases. J lost 15 bases, V lost 4 bases, and 12 bases had no gene match. The CDR3 runs 13 residues. Germline loops: CDR1 SGHDN, CDR2 FVKESK. CDR3 bases: TGTGCCAGCAGCCTGTGGGCGGGGGAGGTTCGGTTCTTC. It encodes CASSLWAGEVRFF.

This chain joins TRBV5-1 and TRBJ2-5; D is undetermined. The CDR3 extends over 13 amino acids. Germline V gives CDR1 SGHRS, CDR2 YFSETQ. Between the trimmed V and J ends, which lost 3 bases and 5 bases, there was a span of 11 bases. The CDR3 nucleotides read TGCGCCAGCAGCTCGACATCGGGCGAGACCCAGTACTTC. Its translation is CASSSTSGETQYF.

This chain uses TRBV5-6 with TRBJ2-2; a possible D gene is TRBD1 (7 bases). The germline V gene encodes CDR1 SGHDT and CDR2 YYEEEE. This CDR3 is 15 amino acids long. Trimming took off 7 bases at V and 5 bases at J, with 18 bases between the two ends. The CDR3 reads CASSELTGRTGELFF. CDR3 nucleotides: TGTGCCAGCTCAGAACTGACAGGGAGGACCGGGGAGCTGTTTTTT. Together with reference TRBV5-6 and TRBJ2-2, the CDR3 gives the full variable domain: DAGVTQSPTHLIKTRGQQVTLRCSPKSGHDTVSWYQQALGQGPQFIFQYYEEEERQRGNFPDRFSGHQFPNYSSELNVNALLLGDSALYLCASSELTGRTGELFFGEGSRLTVL.

This chain connects TRBV15 to TRBJ1-2; D call uncertain. Trimming left V 5 bases short and J 5 bases short, with 12 bases between. Germline-derived CDR1 and CDR2 are LNHNV and YYDKDF (reference sequence). The CDR3 spans 13 residues. CDR3 loop: CATSFGRSYGYTF. The CDR3 DNA sequence: TGTGCCACCAGCTTCGGGAGGTCTTATGGCTACACCTTC.

The chain recombines TRBV27 with TRBJ1-1; D gene unclear. The CDR3 loop spans 14 amino acids. The germline V gene encodes CDR1 MNHEY and CDR2 SMNVEV (reference sequence). With 6 bases removed from V and 2 bases from J, the gap between germline ends came to 13 bases. The CDR3 DNA reads as TGTGCCAGCAGGCTGCCCGACGCCAACACTGAAGCTTTCTTT. This sequence encodes CASRLPDANTEAFF.

This chain links TRBV18 with TRBJ2-3; TRBD2 agrees at 8 bases. V trimming: 3 bases; J trimming: 4 bases; junction bases outside the gene matches: 3. The CDR3 loop spans 14 amino acids. Per germline, CDR1 KGHSH and CDR2 LQKENI. The CDR3 sequence: CASSPPGGADTQYF. DNA for the CDR3: TGTGCCAGCTCACCTCCCGGGGGGGCAGATACGCAGTATTTT.

J is TRBJ2-2 and V is TRBV7-2, with D uncertain. Germline CDR1 and CDR2: SGHTA and FQGNSA. V gave up 3 bases and J gave up 6 bases, with 14 bases separating them. This CDR3 has 15 amino acids. The CDR3 sequence: CASSFPFFDSGELFF. The CDR3 region has the DNA TGTGCCAGCAGCTTTCCGTTTTTCGACTCCGGGGAGCTGTTTTTT. The full variable domain, in which reference TRBV7-2 and TRBJ2-2 provide the parts outside the CDR3, is GAGVSQSPSNKVTEKGKDVELRCDPISGHTALYWYRQSLGQGLEFLIYFQGNSAPDKSGLPSDRFSAERTGGSVSTLTIQRTQQEDSAVYLCASSFPFFDSGELFFGEGSRLTVL.

This chain uses TRBV2 with TRBJ1-1; D unclear. The CDR3 length is 14 residues. CDR1 is SNHLY and CDR2 is FYNNEI in the germline V gene. The ends were cut back, 1 base at V and 1 base at J, with 7 bases in the middle. For the CDR3, the DNA is TGTGCCAGCAGTGAAGGGGCCGAGAACACTGAAGCTTTCTTT. Amino acids: CASSEGAENTEAFF.

The chain couples TRBV7-2 to TRBJ2-7, with TRBD1 matching over 10 bases. There are 15 residues in the CDR3. From germline, CDR1 is SGHTA and CDR2 FQGNSA. Germline trimming cut 3 bases from V and 2 bases from J; bases unmatched to any gene: 4. CDR3 DNA: TGTGCCAGCAGCTTGGCCGGGACAGGGGCCTACGAGCAGTACTTC. Protein product: CASSLAGTGAYEQYF.

The rearrangement links TRBV30 to TRBJ1-3; D might be TRBD1 (5 bases). Germline CDR1 GTSNPN, CDR2 SVGIG (reference sequence). Trimming left V 4 bases short and J 2 bases short, with 12 bases between. The CDR3 extends over 14 amino acids. The CDR3 here is CAWNPGLPGNTIYF. CDR3 coding DNA: TGTGCCTGGAATCCAGGGCTACCTGGAAACACCATATATTTT.

CDR3 sequence: CASTNPGMGSYGYTF. The CDR3 DNA sequence: TGTGCCAGCACTAACCCTGGAATGGGGTCCTATGGCTACACCTTC. The chain is built from TRBV7-2 and TRBJ1-2; no clear D gene. V shed 7 bases and J shed 4 bases, with 19 bases lying between them. CDR1 and CDR2 (germline): SGHTA, FQGNSA. This CDR3 has 15 amino acids. Supplemented by reference TRBV7-2 and TRBJ1-2, the full variable domain reads GAGVSQSPSNKVTEKGKDVELRCDPISGHTALYWYRQSLGQGLEFLIYFQGNSAPDKSGLPSDRFSAERTGGSVSTLTIQRTQQEDSAVYLCASTNPGMGSYGYTFGSGTRLTVV.

This rearrangement joins TRBV2 to TRBJ2-7; tentative D call: TRBD1 (6 bases). V lost 10 bases and J lost 3, with 10 bases in between. The V gene's germline CDR1 is SNHLY and CDR2 FYNNEI. The CDR3 spans 11 residues. The DNA for the CDR3 is TGTGCCACCGGACAGCACTACGAGCAGTACTTC. Its translation: CATGQHYEQYF. The full variable domain, its missing parts supplied by reference TRBV2 and TRBJ2-7, is EPEVTQTPSHQVTQMGQEVILRCVPISNHLYFYWYRQILGQKVEFLVSFYNNEISEKSEIFDDQFSVERPDGSNFTLKIRSTKLEDSAMYFCATGQHYEQYFGPGTRLTVT.

V gene TRBV6-5 combines with J gene TRBJ1-1, with TRBD1 matching over 9 bases. Trimming cost V 7 bases and J 4 bases; bases outside gene matches: 7. Per germline, CDR1 MNHEY and CDR2 SVGAGI. The CDR3 runs to 14 residues. The CDR3: CASTVTGGGTEAFF. The CDR3 DNA sequence: TGTGCCAGCACCGTGACAGGGGGAGGCACTGAAGCTTTCTTT.

The chain is built from TRBV19 and TRBJ1-1; no clear D. Germline V gene lookup returns CDR1 LNHDA and CDR2 SQIVND (reference sequence). CDR3 length: 13 residues. With 5 bases removed from V and 3 bases from J, the gap between germline ends came to 10 bases. The chain's CDR3 is CASSLGVDTEAFF. CDR3 bases: TGTGCCAGTAGTTTGGGTGTTGACACTGAAGCTTTCTTT.

The chain couples TRBV7-7 to TRBJ2-3, with TRBD2 matching 8 bases. The CDR3 is 15 amino acids. V shed 4 bases and J 0 bases; nucleotides not matched to a gene: 3. In germline, CDR1 is SSHAT, CDR2 FNYEAQ (reference sequence). The DNA for the CDR3 is TGTGCCAGCAGCTCTGGACTAGCAAGCACAGATACGCAGTATTTT. Protein product: CASSSGLASTDTQYF.

The V and J genes are TRBV15 and TRBJ1-6; TRBD1 agrees at 11 bases. In germline, CDR1 is LNHNV, CDR2 YYDKDF (reference sequence). CDR3 length equals 15 residues. Trimming took 6 bases from V and 8 from J; bases not matched to a gene: 6. The CDR3 spells CATRRGQGEHSPLHF. As DNA, the CDR3 is TGTGCCACCAGAAGGGGACAGGGGGAACATTCACCCCTCCACTTT.

This chain joins TRBV28 and TRBJ2-3, with D possibly being TRBD2 (6 bases). This CDR3 comprises 16 residues. Germline CDR1 and CDR2: MDHEN and SYDVKM. Trimming pared 4 bases from V and 4 bases from J, leaving 18 bases between. The CDR3 loop is CASSSLTGVDPDTQYF. CDR3 coding DNA: TGTGCCAGCAGTTCCCTAACGGGAGTAGATCCAGATACGCAGTATTTT.

The chain links TRBV11-3 to TRBJ1-3; no clear D gene. Germline V gene sequence: CDR1 SGHNT, CDR2 YENEEA. This CDR3 spans 16 amino acids. V shed 3 bases and J shed 0 bases, with 12 bases lying between them. The CDR3 loop is CASSLDSWSSGNTIYF. The CDR3 bases are TGTGCCAGCAGCTTGGACTCCTGGAGCTCTGGAAACACCATATATTTT.

CDR3 nucleotide sequence: TGTGCCAGCAGCCAGGGGCCCGACAGTGCTGAAGCTTTCTTT. Residues: CASSQGPDSAEAFF. The chain is built from TRBV11-3 and TRBJ1-1, with a tentative D call TRBD1 (6 bases). Per the germline V gene, CDR1 is SGHNT and CDR2 is YENEEA. The CDR3 has 14 amino acids. V shed 5 bases and J shed 6 bases, with 16 bases lying between them.